This entry lists 29 T cell receptor beta chains sequenced from one sample in a study of blood T cells in healthy people across ages. Sample-barcoded 5' priming and a J-beta primer mix drove a second PCR of roughly 6 to 12 cycles. TCRdb recomputed calls from the 5' RACE reads with MiXCR, one row per CDR3 protein. The sample records around 1,600,000 distinct CDR3 sequences, around 40% being singletons. The sample was blood. All receptors derive from a woman younger than 35 in good health.

The J gene is TRBJ2-1, the V gene TRBV28; D tentatively fits TRBD1 or TRBD2 (5 bases each). Judging by the DNA end, TRBJ2-7 fits better; the J call may be wrong. This CDR3 contains 14 residues. Per the germline V gene, CDR1 is MDHEN and CDR2 is SYDVKM. The CDR3 region is CASHLGDRYNEQYF. Written as DNA, the CDR3 is TGTGCCAGCCACCTAGGGGACCGTTACAATGAGCAGTACTTC.

This clonotype was seen only a few times. The rearrangement links TRBV7-2 to TRBJ1-4; D unresolved. The CDR3 is 16 amino acids. V was cut by 4 bases and J by 4 bases, with 16 bases left in between. Looked up from germline, CDR1 is SGHTA and CDR2 is FQGNSA. In DNA, the CDR3 is TGTGCCAGCAGCTCCAGTTGGACGGGCGGTAATGAAAAACTGTTTTTT. Its protein product is CASSSSWTGGNEKLFF.

The CDR3 region has the DNA TGTGCCAGCAGTGGTCCCCGGGGGAGCACCGGGGAGCTGTTTTTT. It encodes CASSGPRGSTGELFF. The chain is built from TRBV25-1 and TRBJ2-2, with D possibly TRBD2 on 6 matching bases. CDR3 size: 15 residues. V was pared by 4 bases and J by 4 bases, with 13 bases between. Germline V lookup: CDR1 MGHDK, CDR2 SYGVNS.

V usage is TRBV21-1 and J usage is TRBJ2-5. TRBV21-1 is termed a pseudogene. CDR3 size: 14 residues. This CDR3 is CASSKALGQETQYF. DNA of the CDR3: TGTGCCAGCAGCAAAGCGCTGGGGCAAGAGACCCAGTACTTC.

This clonotype occurred a few times. The chain recombines TRBV3-1 with TRBJ2-7, with unresolved D. The DNA matches TRBJ2-5 better at its end, which makes the J call doubtful. The CDR3 contains 18 residues. Per germline, CDR1 LGHDT and CDR2 YNNKEL (reference sequence). CDR3 bases: TGTGCCAGCAGCCACCCCCCGAAGGCAGACTGTCGACAAGAGACCCAGTACTTC. The encoded protein is CASSHPPKADCRQETQYF.

The V gene is TRBV20-1, the J gene TRBJ2-2; perhaps TRBD1 as D (6 bases). Germline V lookup: CDR1 DFQATT, CDR2 SNEGSKA (reference sequence). CDR3 size: 13 residues. V lost 6 bases, J lost 4 bases, and 12 bases lay in between. The CDR3 DNA follows: TGCAGTGCATACGGGACAACCACCGGGGAGCTGTTTTTT. Translating it yields CSAYGTTTGELFF.

The rearrangement uses TRBV15 and TRBJ1-2, with D unresolved. The CDR3 runs 14 residues. V was cut by 0 bases and J by 4 bases, with 9 bases left in between. Looked up from germline, CDR1 is LNHNV and CDR2 is YYDKDF (reference sequence). The CDR3 reads CATSRERTSYGYTF. The DNA of the CDR3 is TGTGCCACCAGCAGAGAACGTACTTCCTATGGCTACACCTTC.

The CDR3 sequence: CASSPLRSGGNTGELFF. Written as DNA, the CDR3 is TGCGCCAGCAGCCCGCTCAGGAGCGGGGGCAACACCGGGGAGCTGTTTTTT. The chain has TRBV4-3 and TRBJ2-2; 8 bases align to TRBD2. The CDR3 consists of 17 residues. The V segment lost 4 bases and the J segment 2 bases; nucleotides outside the gene matches: 9. Per germline, CDR1 LGHNA and CDR2 YSLEER.

This clonotype turned up a few times. This chain uses TRBV25-1 with TRBJ1-5, with D possibly being TRBD1 (5 bases). Germline CDR1 reads MGHDK; CDR2 reads SYGVNS. Trimming stripped 3 bases from V and 0 bases from J, with 18 bases between. The CDR3 loop spans 18 amino acids. The CDR3 DNA reads TGTGCCAGCAGTGATTCCCGGCGGGGGACGTATAGCAATCAGCCCCAGCATTTT. Its translation: CASSDSRRGTYSNQPQHF.

The chain has TRBV4-2 and TRBJ1-2; D is unclear. This CDR3 region has 13 residues. Per the germline V gene, CDR1 is LGHNA and CDR2 is YNFKEQ. V was clipped by 0 bases and J by 7 bases, with 9 bases between them. The CDR3 is CASSQETAGGYTF. The CDR3 DNA follows: TGTGCCAGCAGCCAAGAGACGGCCGGTGGCTACACCTTC.

The rearrangement uses TRBV4-1 and TRBJ2-5; no reliable D call. The DNA matches TRBJ2-7 better at its end, which makes the J call doubtful. Per germline, CDR1 MGHRA and CDR2 YSYEKL. The CDR3 contains 12 residues. The CDR3 DNA sequence: TGCGCCAGCAGCCAAGACGGATACGAGCAGTACGTC. Its protein product is CASSQDGYEQYV.

This clonotype has only a few counts. The gene calls are TRBV11-2 and TRBJ2-7, with D maybe TRBD1 (6 bases). The CDR3 is 15 amino acids. V lost 5 bases and J lost 4, with 18 bases in between. Germline CDR1 is SGHAT and CDR2 is FQNNGV. The CDR3 is CASSDTRGSGYEQYF. Here the CDR3 DNA reads TGTGCCAGCAGCGATACAAGGGGGTCTGGATACGAGCAGTACTTC.

This clonotype was seen at least ten times. The chain joins TRBV29-1 to TRBJ2-1, with 9 bases aligning to TRBD1. Germline CDR1 SQVTM, CDR2 ANQGSEA. This CDR3 spans 15 amino acids. The V segment lost 4 bases and the J segment 11 bases; nucleotides outside the gene matches: 15. DNA of the CDR3: TGCAGCGTTGCTCTCCTGGGACAGGGTAATTTCCAGCAGTTCTTC. Translation: CSVALLGQGNFQQFF.

The chain links TRBV20-1 to TRBJ2-4; no clear D. The DNA end is more similar to TRBJ2-7, so the J call may be wrong. This CDR3 has 13 amino acids. Germline assignment: CDR1 DFQATT and CDR2 SNEGSKA (reference sequence). CDR3: CSARVPGRYEQYF. The CDR3 DNA is TGCAGTGCTAGAGTCCCAGGACGCTACGAGCAGTACTTC.

This clonotype was seen a few times. The chain couples TRBV7-9 to TRBJ2-3; D is undetermined. CDR1 is SEHNR and CDR2 is FQNEAQ in the germline V gene (reference sequence). Trimming removed 5 bases from V and 6 bases from J, with 9 bases in between. This CDR3 is built from 12 residues. CDR3 sequence: CASSNPRDTQYF. In DNA, the CDR3 is TGTGCCAGCAGCAACCCGAGGGATACGCAGTATTTT.

The rearrangement uses TRBV29-1 and TRBJ2-7; D unresolved. Between the trimmed V and J ends, which lost 8 bases and 2 bases, there was a span of 7 bases. The CDR3 runs to 10 residues. Germline CDR1 and CDR2: SQVTM and ANQGSEA. In DNA form, the CDR3 reads TGCAGCATACCTACCTACGAGCAGTACTTC. The encoded protein is CSIPTYEQYF.

As regards this clonotype: An end of the junction differs from the germline gene, which may be a read error. The chain combines TRBV4-1 with TRBJ1-5; possibly TRBD1 for D (5 bases). The CDR3 loop spans 15 amino acids. The germline V gene has CDR1 MGHRA and CDR2 YSYEKL. CDR3 residues: CASSQVGDPNQPQHF. The CDR3, as DNA: TGCGCCAGTAGCCAAGTGGGGGACCCTAATCAGCCCCAGCATTTT.

The chain employs TRBV9 and TRBJ2-5; D may be TRBD1 (6 bases). Germline CDR1 SGDLS, CDR2 YYNGEE. The CDR3 consists of 15 residues. V was trimmed by 0 bases and J by 5 bases, leaving 14 bases between them. The CDR3 coding sequence is TGTGCCAGCAGCGTAGACAGGGTCGGGTACGAGACCCAGTACTTC. Amino acid sequence: CASSVDRVGYETQYF.

This clonotype has only a few counts. The chain carries TRBV18 and TRBJ1-1, with D unclear. The CDR3 spans 14 residues. V was shortened by 3 bases and J by 2 bases, with 10 bases between the two germline ends. Germline V gene sequence: CDR1 KGHSH, CDR2 LQKENI. As DNA, the CDR3 is TGTGCCAGCTCACCTTCCGGAATAAACACTGAAGCTTTCTTT. Translation: CASSPSGINTEAFF.

The sample holds a few counts of this clonotype. The chain couples TRBV12-3 or TRBV12-4 to TRBJ2-1; possibly TRBD1 for D (6 bases). Trimming removed 6 bases at V and 4 bases at J, with 19 bases between. This CDR3 has 16 amino acids. The CDR3, as DNA: TGTGCCAGCAGAAACGGGTCCTACAGGGTGTACAATGAGCAGTTCTTC. Protein sequence: CASRNGSYRVYNEQFF.

This clonotype was recorded only once. The chain joins TRBV21-1 to TRBJ1-4; the DNA was not compared with TRBD1, the D call given in the table. TRBV21-1 is annotated as a pseudogene. The CDR3 covers 15 residues. The CDR3 loop is CASHTAGASNEKLFF. CDR3 bases: TGTGCCAGCCATACGGCCGGGGCCTCTAATGAAAAACTGTTTTTT.

The rearrangement links TRBV6-5 to TRBJ1-5; 8 nucleotides match TRBD1. This CDR3 has 15 amino acids. Trimming at V came to 0 bases and at J to 6 bases, leaving 4 bases not matched to a gene. Germline CDR1 and CDR2: MNHEY and SVGAGI. CDR3 bases: TGTGCCAGCAGTTACTCGCGGACAGGGCGTCAGCCCCAGCATTTT. This encodes CASSYSRTGRQPQHF.

This clonotype occurred many times. The V and J genes are TRBV12-3 or TRBV12-4 and TRBJ2-3; D may be TRBD2 (5 bases). Deletions cut 6 bases from V and 0 bases from J, with 16 bases between. The CDR3 is made up of 16 amino acids. In DNA, the CDR3 is TGTGCCAGCAGCCCCGGGGTTGTACCTAGCACAGATACGCAGTATTTT. Its translation is CASSPGVVPSTDTQYF.

This clonotype was counted a few times. The chain recombines TRBV27 with TRBJ2-7; TRBD2 matches 9 bases. The trim removed 3 bases at V and 1 base at J, leaving 7 bases unmatched. Looked up from germline, CDR1 is MNHEY and CDR2 is SMNVEV (reference sequence). The CDR3 runs to 16 residues. DNA for the CDR3: TGTGCCAGCAGTTTGTTAGCGGGGGATTCGTCCTACGAGCAGTACTTC. Translated: CASSLLAGDSSYEQYF.

This clonotype has a handful of counts. The rearrangement links TRBV3-1 to TRBJ2-7; 8 nucleotides agree with TRBD2. CDR1 LGHDT and CDR2 YNNKEL come from the germline V gene (reference sequence). V was clipped by 2 bases and J by 5 bases; unmatched bases: 8. The CDR3 sequence is 15 residues long. Written as DNA, the CDR3 is TGTGCCAGCAGCCAACTGAGCGGGAGTCCCCACGAGCAGTACTTC. It encodes CASSQLSGSPHEQYF.

The chain combines TRBV11-3 with TRBJ2-7; D remains ambiguous. The CDR3 contains 12 residues. The germline gives CDR1 SGHNT, CDR2 YENEEA. V was trimmed by 5 bases and J by 7 bases, leaving 12 bases between them. The CDR3 spells CASSTRFGEQYF. CDR3 DNA: TGTGCCAGCAGCACCCGTTTCGGGGAGCAGTACTTC.

The chain carries TRBV6-4 and TRBJ2-7, with unresolved D. The CDR3 is made up of 13 amino acids. In germline, CDR1 is MRHNA, CDR2 SNTAGT. Deletions cut 2 bases from V and 3 bases from J, with 8 bases between. CDR3 DNA sequence: TGTGCCAGCAGTGACGCATCAGTCTACGAGCAGTACTTC. Protein sequence: CASSDASVYEQYF.

In its sample, this clonotype was seen a few times. The rearrangement joins TRBV7-8 to TRBJ2-7, with D possibly being TRBD1 (6 bases). Germline V gene lookup returns CDR1 SGHVS and CDR2 FQNEAQ. V was clipped by 3 bases and J by 7 bases, with 13 bases between them. The CDR3 length is 13 residues. CDR3 residues: CASSFPGAGEQYF. The CDR3 DNA reads as TGTGCCAGCAGCTTTCCAGGGGCCGGGGAGCAGTACTTC.

The genes are TRBV7-2 and TRBJ2-6; 7 bases align to TRBD2. V was clipped by 4 bases and J by 4 bases; unmatched bases: 19. The CDR3 is 20 amino acids. The germline V gene has CDR1 SGHTA and CDR2 FQGNSA. The CDR3, as DNA: TGTGCCAGCAGCTCCCCGGGCACTAGTAAGCGGGGTGAGGGGGCCAACGTCCTGACTTTC. Its protein is CASSSPGTSKRGEGANVLTF.